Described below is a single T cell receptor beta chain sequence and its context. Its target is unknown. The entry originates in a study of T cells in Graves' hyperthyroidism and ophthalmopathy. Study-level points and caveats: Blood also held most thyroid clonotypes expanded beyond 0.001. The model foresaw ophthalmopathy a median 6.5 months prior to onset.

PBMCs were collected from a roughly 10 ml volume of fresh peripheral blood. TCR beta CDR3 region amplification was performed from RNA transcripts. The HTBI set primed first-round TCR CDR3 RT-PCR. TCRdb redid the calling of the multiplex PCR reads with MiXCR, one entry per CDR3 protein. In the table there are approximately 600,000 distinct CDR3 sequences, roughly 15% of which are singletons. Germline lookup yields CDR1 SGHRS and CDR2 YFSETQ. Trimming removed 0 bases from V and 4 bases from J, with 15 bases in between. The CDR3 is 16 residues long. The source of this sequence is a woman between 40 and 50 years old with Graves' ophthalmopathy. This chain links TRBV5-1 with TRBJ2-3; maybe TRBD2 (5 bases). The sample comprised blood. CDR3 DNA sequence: TGCGCCAGCAGCTTGGCCGCGGGTCCAGCCGCAGATACGCAGTATTTT. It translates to CASSLAAGPAADTQYF.